This T cell receptor (beta chain) emerged from a study of regulatory T cells in long-lasting Graves disease. Construction of TCR beta libraries relied on iRepertoire HTBI primers and on Arm-PCR targeting CDR3 regions. TCRdb reanalysed the multiplex PCR reads using MiXCR and keeps one entry per CDR3 protein. The sample has about 210,000 distinct CDR3 sequences; roughly a fifth are singletons. The CDR3 consists of 13 residues. From germline, CDR1 is LNHDA and CDR2 SQIVND (reference sequence). The germline V and J ends were trimmed by 4 bases and 10 bases, with 11 bases remaining between them. As for time point: newly diagnosed GD, antithyroid drugs for less than 3 months. Construction of the TCR library relied on RNA isolated from PBMCs. Many counts were recorded for this clonotype. Antigen: not known. Study findings and constraints: Among samples with persistent disease, TRBV28, TRBJ1-2 and TRBJ2-5 were favored.

The same sample was also studied in work on T cells in Graves' hyperthyroidism and ophthalmopathy. That paper adds: Graves' hyperthyroidism qualified as stable when ophthalmopathy did not progress within 18 months. A first-round RT-PCR of the TCR CDR3 used the HTBI primer set.

The rearrangement joins TRBV19 to TRBJ1-6; D is unclear. This receptor was identified in a woman in her thirties with Graves disease. The sample was peripheral blood mononuclear cells (PBMCs), taken at new diagnosis, from a patient treated with antithyroid drugs. CDR3 region: CASSTRGRSPLHF. Here the CDR3 DNA reads TGTGCCAGTAGTACTCGAGGACGGTCACCCCTCCACTTT.